The source of this T cell receptor (beta chain) is a study of cytomegalovirus exposure and HLA in healthy donors. The PCR contained 60 Vbeta and 13 Jbeta primers. Sequencing used immunoSEQ multiplex PCR; TCRdb keeps in-frame clones, though not all of them. The repertoire holds about 180,000 clones, with approximately 81% as singletons. Germline V gene data show CDR1 as SGHRS and CDR2 as YFSETQ. The CDR3 runs to 17 residues. The V gene lost 0 bases and the J gene lost 0 bases, with 15 bases spanning the gap. The source of this sequence is a boy aged 2-15 years in good health and CMV-seronegative. Sequenced sample: PBMCs. The V call is TRBV5-1, the J call TRBJ1-1, with D perhaps matching TRBD1 (6 bases). The CDR3 coding sequence is TGCGCCAGCAGCTTGGCCTCAGGGGCCCTCATGAACACTGAAGCTTTCTTT. Its protein is CASSLASGALMNTEAFF.